This TCR beta chain originates from a study of PD-L1 blockade in urothelial cancer. The CDR3 runs 14 residues. V lost 6 bases, J lost 2 bases, and 14 bases lay in between. Germline CDR1 and CDR2: MNHNS and SASEGT. Clones were read by immunoSEQ multiplex PCR, and TCRdb kept only the in-frame ones, dropping some. The table includes roughly 51,000 clones, 79% detected once. This sample's time point: pretreatment peripheral blood. This clone was counted a few times. The starting material was PBMCs, obtained around atezolizumab (anti-PD-L1) treatment. The sequence derives from a man between 70 and 80 years old with urothelial cancer. The chain combines TRBV6-1 with TRBJ2-7; TRBD1 might be the D (5 bases). CDR3 in amino acids: CASSLTVPAYEQYF. Written as DNA, the CDR3 is TGTGCCAGCAGCCTGACAGTTCCGGCCTACGAGCAGTACTTC.